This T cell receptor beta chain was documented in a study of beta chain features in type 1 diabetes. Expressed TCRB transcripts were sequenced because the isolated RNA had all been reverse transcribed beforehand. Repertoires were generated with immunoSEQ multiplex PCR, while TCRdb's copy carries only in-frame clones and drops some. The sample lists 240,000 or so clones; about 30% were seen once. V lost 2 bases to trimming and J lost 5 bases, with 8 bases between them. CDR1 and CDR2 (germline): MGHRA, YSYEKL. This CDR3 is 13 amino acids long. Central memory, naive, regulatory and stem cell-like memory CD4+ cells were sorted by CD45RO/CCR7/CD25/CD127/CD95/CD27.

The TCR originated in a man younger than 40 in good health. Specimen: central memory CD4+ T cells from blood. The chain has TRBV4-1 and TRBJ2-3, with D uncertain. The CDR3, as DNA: TGCGCCAGCAGCCAAATCCGTGTAGATACGCAGTATTTT. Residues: CASSQIRVDTQYF.